This entry lists 6 T cell receptor beta chains sequenced from one sample in a study of control samples from healthy donors and cancer patients. The table came from immunoSEQ multiplex PCR; TCRdb's copy has only in-frame clones and leaves some out. In the table there are 150,000 or so clones, around nine tenths of which are singletons. Sequenced sample: blood. These receptors came from a man aged 35-49 years in good health.

This clone came up a few times. V usage is TRBV5-1 and J usage is TRBJ2-7; no definite D call. Germline V gives CDR1 SGHRS, CDR2 YFSETQ. This CDR3 contains 11 residues. V dropped 2 bases and J dropped 3 bases, with 3 bases sitting between them. Here the CDR3 reads CASSFNYEQYF. As DNA, the CDR3 is TGCGCCAGCAGCTTCAACTACGAGCAGTACTTC. The complete variable domain, with remaining parts taken from reference TRBV5-1 and TRBJ2-7, reads KAGVTQTPRYLIKTRGQQVTLSCSPISGHRSVSWYQQTPGQGLQFLFEYFSETQRNKGNFPGRFSGRQFSNSRSEMNVSTLELGDSALYLCASSFNYEQYFGPGTRLTVT.

J is TRBJ2-3 and V is TRBV16; 10 nucleotides agree with TRBD2. CDR1 and CDR2 (germline): KGHSY, FQNENV. The length of the CDR3 is 18 residues. Losses at the gene ends were 4 bases for V and 0 bases for J; bases not matched to a gene: 10. The CDR3, as DNA: TGTGCCAGCAGCCCCGGACTAGCGGTGCATACTAGCACAGATACGCAGTATTTT. It yields the protein CASSPGLAVHTSTDTQYF. The full variable domain, with the rest looked up from reference TRBV16 and TRBJ2-3, is GEEVAQTPKHLVRGEGQKAKLYCAPIKGHSYVFWYQQVLKNEFKFLISFQNENVFDETGMPKERFSAKCLPNSPCSLEIQATKLEDSAVYFCASSPGLAVHTSTDTQYFGPGTRLTVL.

The J gene is TRBJ2-2, the V gene TRBV12-3 or TRBV12-4; 7 nucleotides match TRBD1. The CDR3 has 13 residues. The V segment lost 5 bases and the J segment 7 bases; nucleotides outside the gene matches: 4. The CDR3 bases are TGTGCCAGCAGTCAACACAGGGGCGGGGAGCTGTTTTTT. This sequence encodes CASSQHRGGELFF.

The chain joins TRBV5-1 to TRBJ2-7; a possible D gene is TRBD1 (6 bases). The CDR3 is 14 residues long. Per germline, CDR1 SGHRS and CDR2 YFSETQ. V lost 2 bases, J lost 4 bases, and 13 bases lay in between. The CDR3 DNA sequence: TGCGCCAGCAGCTTACCCGGGACACTTTACGAGCAGTACTTC. It yields the protein CASSLPGTLYEQYF. Full variable domain (remainder filled in from reference TRBV5-1 and TRBJ2-7): KAGVTQTPRYLIKTRGQQVTLSCSPISGHRSVSWYQQTPGQGLQFLFEYFSETQRNKGNFPGRFSGRQFSNSRSEMNVSTLELGDSALYLCASSLPGTLYEQYFGPGTRLTVT.

The chain is built from TRBV6-6 and TRBJ2-2, with D possibly TRBD1 on 5 matching bases. V was trimmed by 4 bases and J by 5 bases, leaving 11 bases between them. CDR3 length: 14 amino acids. Germline CDR1 reads MNHNY; CDR2 reads SVGAGI (reference sequence). The chain's CDR3 is CASSSTQGTGELFF. The CDR3 DNA is TGTGCCAGCAGTTCTACCCAGGGAACCGGGGAGCTGTTTTTT.

The V gene is TRBV5-6, the J gene TRBJ2-1, with 7 bases lining up with TRBD1. The CDR3 totals 14 residues. V lost 5 bases, J lost 6 bases, and 8 bases stayed unmatched. Germline V gives CDR1 SGHDT, CDR2 YYEEEE. CDR3 region: CASSQPTGSNEQFF. CDR3 bases: TGTGCCAGCAGTCAACCGACAGGGTCCAATGAGCAGTTCTTC. The full variable domain, in which reference TRBV5-6 and TRBJ2-1 provide the parts outside the CDR3, is DAGVTQSPTHLIKTRGQQVTLRCSPKSGHDTVSWYQQALGQGPQFIFQYYEEEERQRGNFPDRFSGHQFPNYSSELNVNALLLGDSALYLCASSQPTGSNEQFFGPGTRLTVL.